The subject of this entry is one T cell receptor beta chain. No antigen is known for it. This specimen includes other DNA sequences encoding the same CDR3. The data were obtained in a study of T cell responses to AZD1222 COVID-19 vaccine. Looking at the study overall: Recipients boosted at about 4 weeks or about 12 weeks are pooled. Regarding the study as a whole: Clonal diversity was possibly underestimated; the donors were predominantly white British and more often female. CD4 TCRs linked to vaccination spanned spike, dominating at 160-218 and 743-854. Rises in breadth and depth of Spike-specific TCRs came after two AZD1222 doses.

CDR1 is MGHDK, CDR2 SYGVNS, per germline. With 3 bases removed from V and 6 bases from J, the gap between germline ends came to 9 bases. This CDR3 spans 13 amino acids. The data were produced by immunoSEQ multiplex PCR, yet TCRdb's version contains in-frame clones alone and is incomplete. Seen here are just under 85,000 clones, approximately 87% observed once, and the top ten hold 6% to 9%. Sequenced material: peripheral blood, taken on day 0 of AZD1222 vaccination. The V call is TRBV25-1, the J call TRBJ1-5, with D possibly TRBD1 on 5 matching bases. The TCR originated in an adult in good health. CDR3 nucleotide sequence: TGTGCCAGCAGTGACGGGGGTGGTCAGCCCCAGCATTTT. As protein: CASSDGGGQPQHF.